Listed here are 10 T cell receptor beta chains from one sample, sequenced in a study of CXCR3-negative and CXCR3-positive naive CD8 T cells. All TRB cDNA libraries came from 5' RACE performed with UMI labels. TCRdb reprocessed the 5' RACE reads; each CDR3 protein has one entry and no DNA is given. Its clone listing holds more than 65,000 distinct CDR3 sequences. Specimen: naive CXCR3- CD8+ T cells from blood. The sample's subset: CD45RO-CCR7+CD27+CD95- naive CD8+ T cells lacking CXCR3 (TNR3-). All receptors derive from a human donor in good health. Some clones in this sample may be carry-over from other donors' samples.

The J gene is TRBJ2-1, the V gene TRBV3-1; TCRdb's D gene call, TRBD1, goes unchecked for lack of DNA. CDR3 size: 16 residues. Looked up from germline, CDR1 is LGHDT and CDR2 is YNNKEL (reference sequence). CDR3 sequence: CASSQEGTGGGSEQFF.

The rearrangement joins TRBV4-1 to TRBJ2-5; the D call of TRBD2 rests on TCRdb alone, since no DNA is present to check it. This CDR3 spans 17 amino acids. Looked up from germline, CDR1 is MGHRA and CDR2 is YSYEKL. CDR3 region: CASSQVSLGLAVETQYF.

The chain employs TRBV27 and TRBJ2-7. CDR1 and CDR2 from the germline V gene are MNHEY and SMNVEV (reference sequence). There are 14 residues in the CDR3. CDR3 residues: CASSLSLKGHEQYF.

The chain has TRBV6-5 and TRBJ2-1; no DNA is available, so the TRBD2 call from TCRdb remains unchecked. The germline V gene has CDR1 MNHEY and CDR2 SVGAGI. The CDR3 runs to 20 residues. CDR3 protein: CASSYSGWGGSSPRYNEQFF.

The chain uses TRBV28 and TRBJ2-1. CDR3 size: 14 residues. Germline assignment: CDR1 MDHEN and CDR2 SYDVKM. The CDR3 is CASSFYHPDNEQFF.

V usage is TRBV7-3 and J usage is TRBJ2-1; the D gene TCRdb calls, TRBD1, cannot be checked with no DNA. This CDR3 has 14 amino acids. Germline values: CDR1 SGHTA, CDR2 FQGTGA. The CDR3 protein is CASSLLQGTYEQFF. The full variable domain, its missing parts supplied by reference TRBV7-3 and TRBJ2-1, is GAGVSQTPSNKVTEKGKYVELRCDPISGHTALYWYRQSLGQGPEFLIYFQGTGAADDSGLPNDRFFAVRPEGSVSTLKIQRTERGDSAVYLCASSLLQGTYEQFFGPGTRLTVL.

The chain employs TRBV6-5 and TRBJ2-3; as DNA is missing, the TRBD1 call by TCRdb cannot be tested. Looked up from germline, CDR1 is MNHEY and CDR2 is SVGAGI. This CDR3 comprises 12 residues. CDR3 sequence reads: CASPPTADTQYF.

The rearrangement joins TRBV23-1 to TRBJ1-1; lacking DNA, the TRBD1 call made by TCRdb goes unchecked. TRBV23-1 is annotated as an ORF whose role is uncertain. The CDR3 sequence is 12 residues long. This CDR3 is CASSPANTEAFF.

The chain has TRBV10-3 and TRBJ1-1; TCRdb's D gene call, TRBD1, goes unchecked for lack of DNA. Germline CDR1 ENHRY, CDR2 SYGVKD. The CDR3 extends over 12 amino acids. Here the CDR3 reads CATGTANTEAFF.

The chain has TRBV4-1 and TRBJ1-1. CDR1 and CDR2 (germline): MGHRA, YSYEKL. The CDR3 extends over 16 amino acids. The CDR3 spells CASSQATGFRNTEAFF.